This T cell receptor (beta chain) was captured by sequencing in a study of beta chain features in type 1 diabetes. About the study: Cell yields, gender and age were comparable in patients and healthy donors.

Study-level findings and limits: Relative to healthy donors, patients appeared to have naive, central memory and Treg TCRB repertoires that were more similar. Shorter templates might be favored by PCR, and equally so in patients and in controls. Moderate but significant shortening of TCRB CDR3s was recorded in all four CD4+ subsets from Type 1 diabetes patients. Insertion counts at VDJ junctions were lower in type 1 diabetes patients, who also showed more deletions there.

This clone is a singleton in its sample. Its antigen is unidentified. The CDR3 spans 14 residues. V was trimmed by 2 bases and J by 1 base, leaving 8 bases between them. Germline V gene sequence: CDR1 MDHEN, CDR2 SYDVKM. Sequencing targeted expressed TCRB transcripts, as all isolated RNA had been reverse transcribed. Sequencing was performed with immunoSEQ multiplex PCR; in TCRdb, only in-frame clones are kept and a portion is missing. The profile shows a few hundred thousand clones, roughly 25% of them singletons. The sequenced material came from naive CD4+ T cells from blood. This receptor was obtained from a woman aged 25 to 39 with type 1 diabetes. The V gene is TRBV28, the J gene TRBJ2-5, with D perhaps TRBD1 (6 bases). The CDR3 sequence: CASSLIRGQETQYF. The CDR3 DNA sequence: TGTGCCAGCAGTTTAATCAGGGGCCAAGAGACCCAGTACTTC. Together with reference TRBV28 and TRBJ2-5, the CDR3 gives the full variable domain: DVKVTQSSRYLVKRTGEKVFLECVQDMDHENMFWYRQDPGLGLRLIYFSYDVKMKEKGDIPEGYSVSREKKERFSLILESASTNQTSMYLCASSLIRGQETQYFGPGTRLLVL.